Listed below are T cell receptor beta chains from one sample, sequenced in a study of blood T cell repertoires in COVID-19. Repertoires were generated with immunoSEQ multiplex PCR, while TCRdb's copy carries only in-frame clones and drops some. The data hold some 200,000 clones, with around four fifths observed a single time. Input material: peripheral blood. The receptor set was obtained from a woman aged 40 to 49 with acute or convalescent COVID-19. The CDR3 runs from the conserved cysteine through the conserved F or W. A D gene is named only where the DNA matches it firmly. Expanded clones get a size class; other rows say once, few or many, or leave the size out.

cdr3_length: 16; j_call: TRBJ1-5; v_call: TRBV16; clone_size: once; d_call: .; cdr3_nt: TGTGCCAGCAGCTACACTACTCGGCCTGGAGGCCAGCCCCAGCATTTT; cdr3_aa: CASSYTTRPGGQPQHF
cdr3_length: 19; j_call: TRBJ2-3; v_call: TRBV19; clone_size: .; d_call: TRBD1; cdr3_nt: TGTGCCAGTACCTCCAGCCCTGGACAGGGTAGTTGGTTGGTGGATACGCAGTATTTT; cdr3_aa: CASTSSPGQGSWLVDTQYF
cdr3_length: 14; j_call: TRBJ2-3; v_call: TRBV9; clone_size: .; d_call: .; cdr3_nt: TGTGCCAGCAGCGTAGGGGACACTTCAGATACGCAGTATTTT; cdr3_aa: CASSVGDTSDTQYF
cdr3_length: 15; j_call: TRBJ2-3; v_call: TRBV6-5; clone_size: .; d_call: .; cdr3_nt: TGTGCCAGCAGAGCAATAGGGCTAGCCGGAGATACGCAGTATTTT; cdr3_aa: CASRAIGLAGDTQYF
cdr3_length: 15; j_call: TRBJ1-2; v_call: TRBV14; clone_size: few; d_call: .; cdr3_nt: TGTGCCAGCAGCCAAGATTGGACAGTCGGAAATGGCTACACCTTC; cdr3_aa: CASSQDWTVGNGYTF
cdr3_length: 14; j_call: TRBJ1-1; v_call: TRBV6-6; clone_size: once; d_call: .; cdr3_nt: TGTGCCAGCAGGTCGACAGCAACTAACACTGAAGCTTTCTTT; cdr3_aa: CASRSTATNTEAFF
cdr3_length: 15; j_call: TRBJ1-2; v_call: TRBV5-1; clone_size: .; d_call: TRBD1; cdr3_nt: TGCGCCAGCAGCTCCCTGGGACAGGTCACCTATGGCTACACCTTC; cdr3_aa: CASSSLGQVTYGYTF
cdr3_length: 13; j_call: TRBJ1-5; v_call: TRBV3-1/TRBV3-2; clone_size: .; d_call: TRBD1; cdr3_nt: TGTGCCAGCGGCCGACAGGGAGGCCAGCCCCAGCATTTT; cdr3_aa: CASGRQGGQPQHF
cdr3_length: 17; j_call: TRBJ2-3; v_call: TRBV9; clone_size: .; d_call: .; cdr3_nt: TGTGCCAGCAGCGTAGCTGGGGGGGCCCCTCGCGCTTATACGCAGTATTTT; cdr3_aa: CASSVAGGAPRAYTQYF
cdr3_length: 17; j_call: TRBJ2-2; v_call: TRBV7-9; clone_size: .; d_call: TRBD1; cdr3_nt: TGTGCCAGCAGCCCAGGGACAGCCTACGCGAACACCGGGGAGCTGTTTTTT; cdr3_aa: CASSPGTAYANTGELFF
cdr3_length: 11; j_call: TRBJ1-2; v_call: TRBV30; clone_size: .; d_call: .; cdr3_nt: TGTGCCTGGAACTGGGCATACGGCTACACCTTC; cdr3_aa: CAWNWAYGYTF
cdr3_length: 13; j_call: TRBJ1-1; v_call: TRBV18; clone_size: .; d_call: .; cdr3_nt: TGTGCCAGCTCACCACCGCTAGGGGCTGAAGCTTTCTTT; cdr3_aa: CASSPPLGAEAFF
cdr3_length: 12; j_call: TRBJ1-2; v_call: TRBV5-6; clone_size: .; d_call: .; cdr3_nt: TGTGCCAGCAGCCCAGGGGACTATGGCTACACCTTC; cdr3_aa: CASSPGDYGYTF
cdr3_length: 16; j_call: TRBJ2-6; v_call: TRBV4-2; clone_size: many; d_call: .; cdr3_nt: TGTGCCAGCAGCCCTAACCCAAAGGGGGGGGCCAACGTCCTGACTTTC; cdr3_aa: CASSPNPKGGANVLTF
cdr3_length: 15; j_call: TRBJ1-6; v_call: TRBV5-4; clone_size: .; d_call: .; cdr3_nt: TGTGCCAGCAGCAAGGACACCTCCTATAATTCACCCCTCCACTTT; cdr3_aa: CASSKDTSYNSPLHF
cdr3_length: 14; j_call: TRBJ1-3; v_call: TRBV28; clone_size: .; d_call: .; cdr3_nt: TGTGCCAGCAGTCCCTCGGGGTTGGGAAACACCATATATTTT; cdr3_aa: CASSPSGLGNTIYF
cdr3_length: 15; j_call: TRBJ2-7; v_call: TRBV11-2; clone_size: .; d_call: .; cdr3_nt: TGTGCCAGCAGCCCTTCAGGATCAGCAAACTACGAGCAGTACTTC; cdr3_aa: CASSPSGSANYEQYF
cdr3_length: 14; j_call: TRBJ2-3; v_call: TRBV18; clone_size: .; d_call: TRBD1; cdr3_nt: TGTGCCAGCTTGTCGACAGGGAGAACAGATACGCAGTATTTT; cdr3_aa: CASLSTGRTDTQYF
cdr3_length: 15; j_call: TRBJ2-1; v_call: TRBV19; clone_size: .; d_call: .; cdr3_nt: TGTGCCAGCCGTAACCCGGGAGTACCCCACAATGAGCAGTTCTTC; cdr3_aa: CASRNPGVPHNEQFF
cdr3_length: 14; j_call: TRBJ2-7; v_call: TRBV28; clone_size: .; d_call: .; cdr3_nt: TGTGCCACCTTCGCCGGGACGGACAGTTACGAGCAGTACTTC; cdr3_aa: CATFAGTDSYEQYF
cdr3_length: 14; j_call: TRBJ2-1; v_call: TRBV24-1; clone_size: .; d_call: TRBD1; cdr3_nt: TGTGCCACCAGTGATTTGCAGGGGGCGGGTGGGCAGTTCTTC; cdr3_aa: CATSDLQGAGGQFF
cdr3_length: 17; j_call: TRBJ2-1; v_call: TRBV9; clone_size: .; d_call: TRBD2; cdr3_nt: TGTGCCAGCAGCGCACGATGGGCGGGAGATTCCTACAATGAGCAGTTCTTC; cdr3_aa: CASSARWAGDSYNEQFF
cdr3_length: 15; j_call: TRBJ2-5; v_call: TRBV10-3; clone_size: .; d_call: TRBD1; cdr3_nt: TGTGCCATCAGCGAGGGACAGGAGAACCAAGAGACCCAGTACTTC; cdr3_aa: CAISEGQENQETQYF
cdr3_length: 17; j_call: TRBJ1-5; v_call: TRBV27; clone_size: .; d_call: TRBD1; cdr3_nt: TGTGCCAGCAGTCCCAGTCCCGGGACAGGGTCCAGTCAGCCCCAGCATTTT; cdr3_aa: CASSPSPGTGSSQPQHF
cdr3_length: 15; j_call: TRBJ1-2; v_call: TRBV5-4; clone_size: .; d_call: .; cdr3_nt: TGTGCCAGCAGCTTGGCCGGAGGGGGGGGCTATGGCTACACCTTC; cdr3_aa: CASSLAGGGGYGYTF
cdr3_length: 16; j_call: TRBJ1-5; v_call: TRBV18; clone_size: .; d_call: TRBD1; cdr3_nt: TGTGCCAGCTCACCCCAGGGGGACAGAGCTAATCAGCCCCAGCATTTT; cdr3_aa: CASSPQGDRANQPQHF
cdr3_length: 14; j_call: TRBJ1-1; v_call: TRBV18; clone_size: .; d_call: .; cdr3_nt: TGTGCCAGCTCACCAGGACAGCAGAACACTGAAGCTTTCTTT; cdr3_aa: CASSPGQQNTEAFF
cdr3_length: 13; j_call: TRBJ1-1; v_call: TRBV29-1; clone_size: .; d_call: .; cdr3_nt: TGCAGCGTTTATGGACAGCAGAACACTGAAGCTTTCTTT; cdr3_aa: CSVYGQQNTEAFF
cdr3_length: 19; j_call: TRBJ1-2; v_call: TRBV12-1; clone_size: once; d_call: .; cdr3_nt: TGTGCCAGCAGCTTTGAGACCTGGGACAGGAATGGGTCGGGATATGGCTACACCTTC; cdr3_aa: CASSFETWDRNGSGYGYTF
cdr3_length: 16; j_call: TRBJ2-7; v_call: TRBV4-1; clone_size: .; d_call: TRBD2; cdr3_nt: TGCGCCAGCAGCCAAGCAGCGGGGGGGCTCTCCTACGAGCAGTACTTC; cdr3_aa: CASSQAAGGLSYEQYF
cdr3_length: 16; j_call: TRBJ1-5; v_call: TRBV28; clone_size: .; d_call: .; cdr3_nt: TGTGCCAGCAGTTTTGTGCCCCCGAGAACTAATCAGCCCCAGCATTTT; cdr3_aa: CASSFVPPRTNQPQHF
cdr3_length: 16; j_call: TRBJ1-4; v_call: TRBV23-1; clone_size: .; d_call: TRBD1; cdr3_nt: TGCGCCAGCAGTCAGCCGGACAGGGGAGCTAATGAAAAACTGTTTTTT; cdr3_aa: CASSQPDRGANEKLFF
cdr3_length: 11; j_call: TRBJ2-5; v_call: TRBV11-2; clone_size: few; d_call: .; cdr3_nt: TGTGCCAGCAGCTTACTTGAGACCCAGTACTTC; cdr3_aa: CASSLLETQYF
cdr3_length: 14; j_call: TRBJ1-1; v_call: TRBV10-3; clone_size: .; d_call: .; cdr3_nt: TGTGCCATCAGTGCCCAGACAGCAAACACTGAAGCTTTCTTT; cdr3_aa: CAISAQTANTEAFF
cdr3_length: 15; j_call: TRBJ1-1; v_call: TRBV5-1; clone_size: .; d_call: .; cdr3_nt: TGCGCCAGCAGCTTGGGATGGGGGCAGATCACTGAAGCTTTCTTT; cdr3_aa: CASSLGWGQITEAFF
cdr3_length: 14; j_call: TRBJ2-2; v_call: TRBV6-4; clone_size: .; d_call: TRBD1; cdr3_nt: TGTGCCAGCAGTGACGGGACAGCCACCGGGGAGCTGTTTTTT; cdr3_aa: CASSDGTATGELFF
cdr3_length: 15; j_call: TRBJ1-6; v_call: TRBV5-1; clone_size: .; d_call: TRBD1; cdr3_nt: TGCGCCAGCAGCTTGGACAGGGGACATAATTCACCCCTCCACTTT; cdr3_aa: CASSLDRGHNSPLHF
cdr3_length: 14; j_call: TRBJ2-5; v_call: TRBV7-2; clone_size: .; d_call: .; cdr3_nt: TGTGCCAGCAGCCCAGGAGGTCTCGGGAGACAGCAGTACTTC; cdr3_aa: CASSPGGLGRQQYF
cdr3_length: 14; j_call: TRBJ2-5; v_call: TRBV7-3; clone_size: .; d_call: .; cdr3_nt: TGTGCCAGCAGCTTAAACCCGGGGGAAGAGACCCAGTACTTC; cdr3_aa: CASSLNPGEETQYF
cdr3_length: 15; j_call: TRBJ1-1; v_call: TRBV7-9; clone_size: few; d_call: .; cdr3_nt: TGTGCCAGCAGGTCCCCAAGCGGTGGAGGCACTGAAGCTTTCTTT; cdr3_aa: CASRSPSGGGTEAFF
cdr3_length: 14; j_call: TRBJ1-1; v_call: TRBV30; clone_size: .; d_call: .; cdr3_nt: TGTGCCTGGACTGGGGGCTGGGGGAACACTGAAGCTTTCTTT; cdr3_aa: CAWTGGWGNTEAFF
cdr3_length: 15; j_call: TRBJ1-4; v_call: TRBV5-1; clone_size: few; d_call: .; cdr3_nt: TGCGCCAGCAGCTTGGTGGCAGGTCTTAATGAAAAACTGTTTTTT; cdr3_aa: CASSLVAGLNEKLFF
cdr3_length: 16; j_call: TRBJ1-1; v_call: TRBV28; clone_size: .; d_call: .; cdr3_nt: TGTGCCAGCAGTTTACCCCGACAGGAGATGAACACTGAAGCTTTCTTT; cdr3_aa: CASSLPRQEMNTEAFF
cdr3_length: 16; j_call: TRBJ2-5; v_call: TRBV11-2; clone_size: .; d_call: TRBD1; cdr3_nt: TGTGCCAGCAGCTTAGGCCCCGGGACAGGGGGAGAGACCCAGTACTTC; cdr3_aa: CASSLGPGTGGETQYF
cdr3_length: 16; j_call: TRBJ1-4; v_call: TRBV2; clone_size: .; d_call: .; cdr3_nt: TGTGCCAGCAATGCACTACAGCGGTTTACTAATGAAAAACTGTTTTTT; cdr3_aa: CASNALQRFTNEKLFF
cdr3_length: 20; j_call: TRBJ2-1; v_call: TRBV15; clone_size: .; d_call: TRBD2; cdr3_nt: TGTGCCACGAGGACAGGCCCCGGGACTAGCGGACTGAGCTCCTACAATGAGCAGTTCTTC; cdr3_aa: CATRTGPGTSGLSSYNEQFF
cdr3_length: 16; j_call: TRBJ2-1; v_call: TRBV4-1; clone_size: .; d_call: .; cdr3_nt: TGCGCCAGCACCGCGTCGACAGGAACCTCCTACAATGAGCAGTTCTTC; cdr3_aa: CASTASTGTSYNEQFF
cdr3_length: 16; j_call: TRBJ2-1; v_call: TRBV27; clone_size: .; d_call: .; cdr3_nt: TGTGCCAGCAGCCTCGAGGGCTCGAGCTCCTACAATGAGCAGTTCTTC; cdr3_aa: CASSLEGSSSYNEQFF
cdr3_length: 16; j_call: TRBJ1-6; v_call: TRBV25-1; clone_size: .; d_call: .; cdr3_nt: TGTGCCAGCAGTGAAATGGGCTGGGGAGAGGTTTCACCCCTCCACTTT; cdr3_aa: CASSEMGWGEVSPLHF
cdr3_length: 14; j_call: TRBJ1-1; v_call: TRBV5-1; clone_size: .; d_call: .; cdr3_nt: TGCGCCAGCAGCTTGGGCGGGGAGTACGGGGAGGCTTTCTTT; cdr3_aa: CASSLGGEYGEAFF
cdr3_length: 14; j_call: TRBJ2-7; v_call: TRBV11-2; clone_size: .; d_call: .; cdr3_nt: TGTGCCAGCAGCCACCGGACGGGAACCTACGAGCAGTACTTC; cdr3_aa: CASSHRTGTYEQYF